The clone carrying this T cell receptor (beta chain) was recorded at least ten times. The entry originates in a study of blood T cell repertoires in COVID-19. The table came from immunoSEQ multiplex PCR; TCRdb's copy has only in-frame clones and leaves some out. The sample includes 100,000 to 150,000 clones, over 80% of them seen just once. Germline loops: CDR1 SGHRS, CDR2 YFSETQ. CDR3 length equals 17 residues. J lost 2 bases, V lost 4 bases, and 12 bases had no gene match. Sequencing used peripheral blood. The TCR comes from a man aged 65 to 85 with acute or convalescent COVID-19. The chain carries TRBV5-1 and TRBJ2-3; 8 bases match TRBD2. The CDR3 coding sequence is TGCGCCAGCAGCCCCGGGGGGGGCGTCTTAGCCACAGATACGCAGTATTTT. Translating gives CASSPGGGVLATDTQYF.